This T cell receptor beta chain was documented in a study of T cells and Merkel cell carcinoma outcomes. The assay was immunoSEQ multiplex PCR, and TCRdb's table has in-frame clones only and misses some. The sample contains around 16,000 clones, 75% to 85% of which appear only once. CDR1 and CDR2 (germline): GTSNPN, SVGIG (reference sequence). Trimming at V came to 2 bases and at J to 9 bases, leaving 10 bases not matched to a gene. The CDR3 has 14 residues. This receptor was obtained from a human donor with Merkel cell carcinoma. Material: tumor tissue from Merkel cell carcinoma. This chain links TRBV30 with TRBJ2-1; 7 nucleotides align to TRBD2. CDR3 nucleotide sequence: TGTGCCTGGAGTAAGTCGGGCGGGAGATTTGAGCAGTTCTTC. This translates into CAWSKSGGRFEQFF.